This T cell receptor beta chain originates from a study of blood T cell repertoires in COVID-19 (dated by TCRdb to about 2020). Turning to the overall study: Collaborator samples came from the United States, Italy and Spain and covered acute and convalescent phases of COVID-19. The prospective study material was composed of cDNA or gDNA derived from T cells, B-cell-depleted T cells, or PBMCs. Subjects who had been exposed to COVID-19, were actively infected with it, or had recovered from it provided the deeply sampled blood TCRbeta repertoires that made up the dataset. The repertoires were made available in a free public database intended to serve as a resource for research on the immune response to SARS-CoV-2. Samples came from the ongoing ImmuneRACE study (first 160 participants) plus 1,254 subjects from 6 global collaborators. Sample metadata almost always included a de-identified subject ID, COVID-19 status, age in years and sex. Where HLA class I and class II types were available, the types were taken from metadata supplied by the sample provider, not from assay-based typing. What the authors observed across the whole study: The quantity of clinical and demographic metadata differed by source and by participant and was supplied without curation.

TCRbeta CDR3 regions were amplified from genomic DNA by means of the immunoSEQ Assay, a bias-controlled multiplex PCR. Under the source paper's analysis protocol: Nucleated cell counts per sample were estimated from amplification of reference gene primers within the assay. To quantify the absolute abundance of each unique TCRbeta CDR3 rearrangement, sequence reads were collapsed and filtered. Productive Simpson clonality was computed per sample as the square root of Simpson's diversity index over productive rearrangements. TCRdb mirrors the immuneACCESS table, restricted to in-frame sequences. Some clones are absent from its copies; in checked studies, under half trace to an unresolved V gene, and the reason for the others is unknown. V and J calls and clone size are those listed in that table; D and trimming were worked out from the DNA. The sample table records 350,000 to 450,000 clones; 75% to 90% of these occur just once. More than 0.95% of the sample is taken by the ten largest.

The CDR3 runs 13 residues from the cysteine to the phenylalanine. Of the read, only the CDR3 DNA is kept; its 39 bases are in frame from base 1. At the junction V is shortened by 2 bases and J by 5 bases, with 10 bases in between. CDR1 and CDR2, looked up from the germline V gene, are MDHEN and SYDVKM. Enrolling through a virtual design, the prospective study's participants ranged in age from roughly 18 to 89 years and lived across 24 United States geographic areas. In the prospective study, cohorts were assigned on the basis of participant-reported clinical history obtained from a screening survey and a study questionnaire. Recovered participants in ImmuneRACE Cohort 3 were defined as having two consecutive negative NP/OP PCR tests, clearance from a healthcare professional, or resolution of symptoms. Each participant in the prospective study had whole blood, serum and a nasopharyngeal or oropharyngeal swab collected by mobile phlebotomists. Over a roughly two-month period, participants in the prospective study had the option of providing additional blood draws and questionnaires. Before DNA extraction, blood samples from the prospective study were shipped at room temperature or frozen.

As regards this clone: This receptor's antigen is unknown. Per-base quality was not reported, and no clone a single base away is much larger than it.

This clonotype was sampled from a young man who had recovered from COVID-19. What was sequenced was PBMCs or T cells enriched from blood (not recorded which). This chain joins TRBV28 to TRBJ2-7, with TRBD1 perhaps the D gene, on 6 matching bases. The CDR3 protein sequence reads: CASSLRGINEQYF. The DNA sequence is TGTGCCAGCAGTTTAAGGGGGATCAACGAGCAGTACTTC.